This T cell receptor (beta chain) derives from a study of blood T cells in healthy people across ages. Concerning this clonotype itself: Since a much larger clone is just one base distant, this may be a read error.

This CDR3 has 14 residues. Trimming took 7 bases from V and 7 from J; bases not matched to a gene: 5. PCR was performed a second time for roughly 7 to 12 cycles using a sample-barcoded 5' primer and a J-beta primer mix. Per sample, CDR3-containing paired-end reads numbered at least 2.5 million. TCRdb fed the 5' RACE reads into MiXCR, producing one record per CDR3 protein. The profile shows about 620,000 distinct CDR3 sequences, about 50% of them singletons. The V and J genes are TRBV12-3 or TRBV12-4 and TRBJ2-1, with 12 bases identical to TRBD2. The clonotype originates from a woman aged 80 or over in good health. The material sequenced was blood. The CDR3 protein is CASKTSGRGNEQFF. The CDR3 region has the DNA TGTGCCAGCAAGACTAGCGGGAGAGGAAATGAGCAGTTCTTC.